The following is a T cell receptor (beta chain) sequence with its context. Antigen specificity is unknown. The sample originates from a study of T cell repertoires in cytomegalovirus infection. Study-wide results and caveats: Predominance within the ex vivo response was attributable to HLA-C-restricted CMV-specific TCR beta clonotypes. Adding up the frequency of public TCR beta families identified people who carried CMV plus the relevant HLA.

V lost 1 base to trimming and J lost 4 bases; unmatched junction nucleotides: 7. The CDR3 runs to 16 residues. Germline loops: CDR1 DFQATT, CDR2 SNEGSKA (reference sequence). MiXCR was run by TCRdb on the reads, yielding one entry per CDR3 protein. This sample has more than 90,000 distinct CDR3 sequences; roughly a tenth occur once, and the top ten carry 31%. The sequenced sample consisted of PBMCs, sequenced either directly or after in vitro stimulation (not recorded which). The sequence was obtained from a human donor in good health (CMV status not recorded). Some clones in this sample may be carry-over from other donors' samples. The chain links TRBV20-1 to TRBJ2-2, with 9 nucleotides matching TRBD2. The CDR3 bases are TGCAGTGCTAGAGGCCCGGGACTAGCAGCCACCGGGGAGCTGTTTTTT. Its protein is CSARGPGLAATGELFF.